The clone carrying this T cell receptor (beta chain) was seen more than once but under ten times. As yet, its antigen is unknown. TCR beta CDR3 region amplification was performed from RNA transcripts. Carried out on the TCR CDR3, a first-round RT-PCR used the HTBI primer set. TCRdb called the multiplex PCR reads again in MiXCR, with one record for every CDR3 protein. The sample has some 760,000 distinct CDR3 sequences; 11% to 15% are singletons. This entry belongs to a study of T cells in Graves' hyperthyroidism and ophthalmopathy. Overall study findings and caveats: Blood also showed most of the thyroid clonotypes that were expanded above 0.001.

Uncontrolled infection, other autoimmune disease, pregnancy or lactation led to exclusion. The authors took PBMCs from 10 ml fresh peripheral blood. J gave up 3 bases and V 5 bases, and 12 bases lay outside the gene matches. The CDR3 loop spans 16 amino acids. CDR1 SEHNR and CDR2 FQNEAQ come from the germline V gene (reference sequence). Sequencing was carried out using blood. This TCR was sampled from a woman between 18 and 29 years old with Graves' hyperthyroidism. This sequence joins TRBV7-9 and TRBJ2-7, with 8 bases matching TRBD2. The CDR3 nucleotides read TGTGCCAGCAGCCTCCGATTAGCGGGATCCCTCTACGAGCAGTACTTC. It is translated as CASSLRLAGSLYEQYF.